This T cell receptor beta chain was documented in a study of T-cell memory formation after mild COVID-19. Germline V CDR1 and CDR2: SGHRS, YFSETQ. Trimming cost V 0 bases and J 2 bases, with 6 bases left between them. The CDR3 totals 13 residues. Each CDR3 protein is one row after TCRdb ran MiXCR on the 5' RACE reads. The table records more than 150,000 distinct CDR3 sequences, 20% to 25% of them present only once. This clonotype was counted between two and nine times. This clonotype was obtained from an adult woman who had mild COVID-19 (a few samples of this study predate the infection). Cell type and time point are not known. The rearrangement uses TRBV5-1 and TRBJ2-7; D gene unclear. Sequenced material: PBMCs or a T cell subset sorted from them (not recorded which). This CDR3 is CASSLEDAYEQYF. DNA of the CDR3: TGCGCCAGCAGCTTGGAGGACGCCTACGAGCAGTACTTC.